This T cell receptor beta chain was identified during a study of T cells in Graves' hyperthyroidism and ophthalmopathy. Study-wide context: At the time of initial diagnosis and before any treatment, peripheral blood was collected.

Amplified TCR beta CDR3 regions derived from RNA transcripts. HTBI primers were the set used in a first-round RT-PCR of the TCR CDR3. From the multiplex PCR reads, TCRdb called clonotypes with MiXCR, one entry per CDR3 protein. The sample lists some 550,000 distinct CDR3 sequences, 16% seen once, with about 3.5% in the top ten. The germline V gene encodes CDR1 MGHDK and CDR2 SYGVNS. The J segment lost 0 bases and the V segment lost 1 base, leaving 6 bases of the junction unmatched. The CDR3 has 17 residues. Study findings and constraints: Ophthalmopathy, which appeared later, was predicted by the model a median about 5.9 months before onset.

To note about this clonotype: The target antigen is unknown.

The chain employs TRBV25-1 and TRBJ2-4; 7 bases line up with TRBD1. The receptor was derived from a woman aged 40 to 50 with Graves' ophthalmopathy. The sample was blood. The CDR3 region is CASSEWGQRLAKNIQYF. The CDR3 DNA follows: TGTGCCAGCAGTGAATGGGGACAGAGATTAGCCAAAAACATTCAGTACTTC.